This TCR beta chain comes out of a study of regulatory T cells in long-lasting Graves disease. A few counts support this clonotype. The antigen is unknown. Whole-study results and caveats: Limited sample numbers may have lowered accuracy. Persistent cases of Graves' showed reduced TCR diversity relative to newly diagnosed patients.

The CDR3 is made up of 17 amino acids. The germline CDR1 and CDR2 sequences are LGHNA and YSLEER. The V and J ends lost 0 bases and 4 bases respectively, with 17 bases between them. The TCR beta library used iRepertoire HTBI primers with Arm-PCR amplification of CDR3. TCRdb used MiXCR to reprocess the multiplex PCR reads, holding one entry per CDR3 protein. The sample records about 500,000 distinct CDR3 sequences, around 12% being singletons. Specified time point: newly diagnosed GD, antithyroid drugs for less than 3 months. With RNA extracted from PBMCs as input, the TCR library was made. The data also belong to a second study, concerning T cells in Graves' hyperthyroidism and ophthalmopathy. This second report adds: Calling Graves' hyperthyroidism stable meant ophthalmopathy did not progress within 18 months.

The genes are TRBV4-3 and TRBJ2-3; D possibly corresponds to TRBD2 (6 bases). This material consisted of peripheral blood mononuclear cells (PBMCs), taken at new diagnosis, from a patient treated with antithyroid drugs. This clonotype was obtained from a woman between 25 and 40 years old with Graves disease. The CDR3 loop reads CASSQDLSGSWADTQYF. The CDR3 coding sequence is TGCGCCAGCAGCCAAGATTTGTCCGGGAGTTGGGCAGATACGCAGTATTTT.